This passage covers 6 T cell receptor beta chains from one sample sequenced in a study of CD8 T cells in Susac syndrome (dated by TCRdb to about 2019). The receptor library was made with the immunoSEQ multiplex PCR assay. RNA was extracted using the RNeasy kit, and about 0.45 to 1 microgram was reverse transcribed with random hexamers. TCRdb reprocessing: public reads trimmed at Q25 with fastp, clones called with MiXCR, in-frame beta chains kept. Here each entry gathers all rows of one CDR3 protein and keeps the most common genes and DNA. Present in this sample are tens of thousands of distinct CDR3 sequences, nearly 96% of which were seen just once. 0.11% of the sample belongs to the ten largest clones. The material sequenced was CD4+ T cells from PBMCs. These receptors were taken from a human donor with multiple sclerosis.

The chain combines TRBV20-1 with TRBJ1-6; D perhaps matches TRBD1 (6 bases). The ends were cut back, 0 bases at V and 11 bases at J, with 20 bases in the middle. The CDR3 sequence is 16 residues long. CDR1 and CDR2 from the germline V gene are DFQATT and SNEGSKA (reference sequence). This CDR3 is CSARDPIPGAGAPLHF. The CDR3 nucleotides read TGCAGTGCTAGAGATCCCATCCCGGGGGCGGGTGCACCCCTCCACTTT.

V usage is TRBV7-2 and J usage is TRBJ2-1; 12 bases align to TRBD2. V shed 3 bases, J shed 8 bases, and the junction held 5 bases outside the gene matches. The CDR3 totals 15 residues. Germline CDR1 is SGHTA and CDR2 is FQGNSA. The CDR3 loop reads CASSLSLAGGHEQFF. DNA for the CDR3: TGTGCCAGCAGCTTGAGCCTAGCGGGGGGGCATGAGCAGTTCTTC. Together with reference TRBV7-2 and TRBJ2-1, the CDR3 gives the full variable domain: GAGVSQSPSNKVTEKGKDVELRCDPISGHTALYWYRQSLGQGLEFLIYFQGNSAPDKSGLPSDRFSAERTGGSVSTLTIQRTQQEDSAVYLCASSLSLAGGHEQFFGPGTRLTVL.

The V gene is TRBV4-3, the J gene TRBJ2-6, with D tentatively TRBD1 (5 bases). The CDR3 is 18 residues long. Germline V gives CDR1 LGHNA, CDR2 YSLEER. V was trimmed by 6 bases and J by 1 base, leaving 19 bases between them. CDR3 region: CASSGNPGIGSGANVLTF. DNA for the CDR3: TGCGCCAGCAGTGGTAATCCAGGGATAGGGTCTGGGGCCAACGTCCTGACTTTC.

This chain links TRBV3-1 with TRBJ1-5; D uncertain. The CDR3 is 13 residues long. V dropped 0 bases and J dropped 5 bases, with 5 bases sitting between them. Per germline, CDR1 LGHDT and CDR2 YNNKEL (reference sequence). The CDR3, as DNA: TGTGCCAGCAGCCAAGATAGGGATCAGCCCCAGCATTTT. Its protein is CASSQDRDQPQHF. Full variable domain (rest looked up from reference TRBV3-1 and TRBJ1-5): DTAVSQTPKYLVTQMGNDKSIKCEQNLGHDTMYWYKQDSKKFLKIMFSYNNKELIINETVPNRFSPKSPDKAHLNLHINSLELGDSAVYFCASSQDRDQPQHFGDGTRLSIL.

The chain recombines TRBV4-1 with TRBJ2-6, with TRBD1 as a possible D gene (5 bases). Trimming cost V 8 bases and J 0 bases, with 14 bases left between them. This CDR3 has 16 amino acids. The germline V gene encodes CDR1 MGHRA and CDR2 YSYEKL. As DNA, the CDR3 is TGCGCCAGCGGTTCAGGGTTACCCTCTGGGGCCAACGTCCTGACTTTC. This gives the protein CASGSGLPSGANVLTF.

The chain uses TRBV12-3 or TRBV12-4 and TRBJ2-5; D not resolved. There are 16 residues in the CDR3. The V gene lost 2 bases and the J gene lost 0 bases, with 13 bases spanning the gap. Written as DNA, the CDR3 is TGTGCCAGCAGTTTACCCTACCGAGGCTACCAAGAGACCCAGTACTTC. Residues: CASSLPYRGYQETQYF.